The 2 T cell receptor beta chains given below trace back to one sample, sequenced in a study of CXCR3 chemokines and chemotherapy response in bladder cancer. TCRdb reprocessed the PCR reads with MiXCR, giving one entry per CDR3 protein. The sample shows approximately 13,000 distinct CDR3 sequences, about an eighth of them seen only once. The material was obtained from a patient whose treatment included neoadjuvant chemotherapy. Source of these receptors: a human donor with bladder cancer that did not respond to neoadjuvant chemotherapy.

This clonotype was detected a few times. This chain links TRBV2 with TRBJ1-2; D uncertain. The germline V gene encodes CDR1 SNHLY and CDR2 FYNNEI. The CDR3 sequence is 13 residues long. Between the trimmed V and J ends, which lost 1 base and 4 bases, there was a span of 7 bases. CDR3 sequence: CASSEGQGYGYTF. In nucleotides, the CDR3 is TGTGCCAGCAGTGAAGGTCAAGGCTATGGCTACACCTTC.

This clonotype was counted only a few times. The V call is TRBV12-3 or TRBV12-4, the J call TRBJ2-1; D call uncertain. The CDR3 runs 16 residues. V was clipped by 0 bases and J by 8 bases, with 17 bases between them. The CDR3 spells CASSLAPWGGVYEQFF. For the CDR3, the DNA is TGTGCCAGCAGTTTAGCCCCGTGGGGTGGGGTTTATGAGCAGTTCTTC.